Below are 23 T cell receptor beta chains sequenced from a single sample in a study of T-cell memory formation after mild COVID-19. TCRdb processed the 5' RACE reads anew with MiXCR; each CDR3 protein has one entry. The sample records roughly 350,000 distinct CDR3 sequences, over 20% being singletons. Sequences were obtained from PBMCs or a T cell subset sorted from them (not recorded which). The receptor set was obtained from an adult woman who had mild COVID-19 (a few samples of this study predate the infection). Cell type and time point are not known.

CDR3 protein: CASRAMAGQGQQPQHF. CDR3 DNA sequence: TGTGCCAGTAGGGCGATGGCGGGACAGGGGCAACAGCCCCAGCATTTT. The chain employs TRBV19 and TRBJ1-5, with TRBD1 matching over 10 bases. CDR3 length equals 16 residues. V trimming: 6 bases; J trimming: 7 bases; junction bases outside the gene matches: 12. CDR1 is LNHDA, CDR2 SQIVND, per germline (reference sequence). Full variable domain (remainder filled in from reference TRBV19 and TRBJ1-5): DGGITQSPKYLFRKEGQNVTLSCEQNLNHDAMYWYRQDPGQGLRLIYYSQIVNDFQKGDIAEGYSVSREKKESFPLTVTSAQKNPTAFYLCASRAMAGQGQQPQHFGDGTRLSIL.

This chain joins TRBV4-2 and TRBJ2-7, with a possible D match to TRBD1 (6 bases). V was trimmed by 0 bases and J by 0 bases, leaving 15 bases between them. Germline values: CDR1 LGHNA, CDR2 YNFKEQ. The CDR3 loop spans 17 amino acids. This CDR3 reads CASSQEGWGQSSYEQYF. CDR3 bases: TGTGCCAGCAGCCAAGAAGGTTGGGGGCAGAGCTCCTACGAGCAGTACTTC.

The V call is TRBV3-1, the J call TRBJ2-1, with a tentative D call TRBD2 (5 bases). Germline CDR1 reads LGHDT; CDR2 reads YNNKEL (reference sequence). This CDR3 has 14 amino acids. Trimming removed 1 base at V and 7 bases at J, with 11 bases between. CDR3 residues: CASSQGFRGNEQFF. DNA for the CDR3: TGTGCCAGCAGCCAAGGCTTCCGCGGGAATGAGCAGTTCTTC.

This chain uses TRBV24-1 with TRBJ1-5, with D hard to call. Germline CDR1 reads KGHDR; CDR2 reads SFDVKD. V lost 5 bases, J lost 7 bases, and 14 bases lay in between. The CDR3 length is 14 residues. CDR3 bases: TGTGCCACCAGTGCCGCCAGGTCCAACCAGCCCCAGCATTTT. This codes for CATSAARSNQPQHF.

This chain connects TRBV19 to TRBJ1-1; 7 bases fit TRBD1. V trimming: 3 bases; J trimming: 0 bases; junction bases outside the gene matches: 13. Germline assignment: CDR1 LNHDA and CDR2 SQIVND (reference sequence). This CDR3 contains 18 residues. The CDR3 DNA reads as TGTGCCAGTAGTATCGGTGCCCGGGACAGCTTCATGAACACTGAAGCTTTCTTT. Residues: CASSIGARDSFMNTEAFF.

J is TRBJ1-6 and V is TRBV12-3 or TRBV12-4, with D possibly being TRBD1 (5 bases). V was shortened by 6 bases and J by 7 bases, with 13 bases between the two germline ends. The CDR3 runs to 14 residues. DNA for the CDR3: TGTGCCAGCAGCCGACAGTTCGGGAATTCACCCCTCCACTTT. It specifies CASSRQFGNSPLHF.

The rearrangement joins TRBV11-2 to TRBJ2-3, with D possibly TRBD2 on 7 matching bases. The CDR3 length is 16 residues. The ends were cut back, 1 base at V and 1 base at J, with 12 bases in the middle. Per the germline V gene, CDR1 is SGHAT and CDR2 is FQNNGV. The CDR3 region has the DNA TGTGCCAGCAGCTTAGGGATCGGGGGGCGCACAGATACGCAGTATTTT. Amino acid sequence: CASSLGIGGRTDTQYF.

The sample holds a few counts of this clonotype. The chain combines TRBV5-6 with TRBJ2-2; D may be TRBD2 (6 bases). The CDR3 totals 15 residues. Looked up from germline, CDR1 is SGHDT and CDR2 is YYEEEE. Trimming left V 3 bases short and J 2 bases short, with 11 bases between. The CDR3 DNA is TGTGCCAGCAGCTGGGGGGACCGAAACACCGGGGAGCTGTTTTTT. It encodes CASSWGDRNTGELFF. Drawing the rest from reference TRBV5-6 and TRBJ2-2, the complete variable domain is DAGVTQSPTHLIKTRGQQVTLRCSPKSGHDTVSWYQQALGQGPQFIFQYYEEEERQRGNFPDRFSGHQFPNYSSELNVNALLLGDSALYLCASSWGDRNTGELFFGEGSRLTVL.

This CDR3 reads CASKGTSGPNPTSYEQYF. CDR3 nucleotides: TGCGCCAGCAAGGGGACTAGCGGGCCAAACCCGACCTCCTACGAGCAGTACTTC. This rearrangement joins TRBV5-1 to TRBJ2-7; TRBD2 matches 12 bases. Losses at the gene ends were 6 bases for V and 0 bases for J; bases not matched to a gene: 13. This CDR3 has 18 amino acids. In germline, CDR1 is SGHRS, CDR2 YFSETQ.

The chain joins TRBV3-1 to TRBJ2-7; D is unresolved. The length of the CDR3 is 13 residues. From germline, CDR1 is LGHDT and CDR2 YNNKEL (reference sequence). The V gene lost 1 base and the J gene lost 2 bases, with 6 bases spanning the gap. For the CDR3, the DNA is TGTGCCAGCAGCCAAGCACTAACCTACGAGCAGTACTTC. This gives the protein CASSQALTYEQYF.

V and J are TRBV7-2 and TRBJ2-7, with TRBD2 identical over 11 bases. From germline, CDR1 is SGHTA and CDR2 FQGNSA. CDR3 length equals 18 residues. V gave up 4 bases and J gave up 6 bases; unmatched junction bases: 17. In DNA form, the CDR3 reads TGTGCCAGCAGCTGGGCCCGGACTAGCGGGCAAGTGAGCCCCGAGCAGTACTTC. Protein product: CASSWARTSGQVSPEQYF.

This clonotype was observed a handful of times. The chain has TRBV11-2 and TRBJ2-5, with 14 bases aligning to TRBD2. Germline V lookup: CDR1 SGHAT, CDR2 FQNNGV. The V and J ends lost 1 base and 1 base, in that order; junction bases with no gene match: 8. The CDR3 sequence is 19 residues long. CDR3 nucleotides: TGTGCCAGCAGCTTAGGGACTAGCGGGGGGCTAATACTCCAAGAGACCCAGTACTTC. It specifies CASSLGTSGGLILQETQYF.

This clonotype has only a few counts. The V call is TRBV7-9, the J call TRBJ2-5; a possible D gene is TRBD2 (6 bases). V was shortened by 4 bases and J by 7 bases, with 13 bases between the two germline ends. The CDR3 consists of 13 residues. Germline CDR1 is SEHNR and CDR2 is FQNEAQ (reference sequence). In DNA form, the CDR3 reads TGTGCCAGCAGCTCAACTAGCCTCCCGACCCAGTACTTC. Amino acids: CASSSTSLPTQYF.

This clonotype was detected once. The V call is TRBV7-3, the J call TRBJ2-3, with 8 bases aligning to TRBD2. Germline assignment: CDR1 SGHTA and CDR2 FQGTGA. Unmatched junction bases numbered 4, after V lost 0 bases and J lost 2 bases. CDR3 size: 16 residues. CDR3 in amino acids: CASSLTPGLDTDTQYF. The CDR3 nucleotides read TGTGCCAGCAGCTTAACCCCGGGACTAGACACAGATACGCAGTATTTT.

This chain joins TRBV20-1 and TRBJ1-6; weak D call: TRBD1 (6 bases). Trimming removed 0 bases at V and 13 bases at J, with 22 bases between. The germline V gene has CDR1 DFQATT and CDR2 SNEGSKA (reference sequence). The CDR3 consists of 16 residues. The CDR3 DNA reads TGCAGTGCTAGAGAAGAGAAACAGGGCTTTAAGTATCCCCTCCACTTT. Translation gives CSAREEKQGFKYPLHF.

V is TRBV15 and J is TRBJ2-7; unclear D gene. The CDR3 has 15 residues. In germline, CDR1 is LNHNV, CDR2 YYDKDF (reference sequence). V lost 7 bases and J lost 6, with 22 bases in between. Written as DNA, the CDR3 is TGTGCCACCAATAAAAACAATCCTTCTAGGCGCGAGCAGTACTTC. Amino acid sequence: CATNKNNPSRREQYF.

This clonotype was recorded only once. The chain recombines TRBV12-3 or TRBV12-4 with TRBJ2-1; 11 bases fit TRBD2. Trimming cost V 6 bases and J 7 bases; bases outside gene matches: 11. This CDR3 region has 16 residues. CDR3 in DNA: TGTGCCAGCAGGTCATCGGCTAGCGGGAGGAGTAATGAGCAGTTCTTC. Residues: CASRSSASGRSNEQFF.

The rearrangement links TRBV4-1 to TRBJ1-1, with D uncertain. V was cut by 1 base and J by 1 base, with 4 bases left in between. The germline V gene has CDR1 MGHRA and CDR2 YSYEKL. The CDR3 is 13 residues long. CDR3 sequence: CASSQAANTEAFF. In nucleotides, the CDR3 is TGCGCCAGCAGCCAAGCAGCGAACACTGAAGCTTTCTTT.

The J gene is TRBJ2-7, the V gene TRBV4-3, with 7 bases matching TRBD2. Germline-derived CDR1 and CDR2 are LGHNA and YSLEER. This CDR3 has 17 residues. The V segment lost 0 bases and the J segment 4 bases; nucleotides outside the gene matches: 12. CDR3 loop: CASSQDTSGTISYEQYF. Written as DNA, the CDR3 is TGCGCCAGCAGCCAAGATACCTCCGGGACTATAAGTTACGAGCAGTACTTC.

The chain joins TRBV30 to TRBJ2-3; 9 positions agree with TRBD1. This CDR3 region has 15 residues. V was clipped by 3 bases and J by 1 base; unmatched bases: 5. Germline V gene lookup returns CDR1 GTSNPN and CDR2 SVGIG (reference sequence). CDR3 nucleotides: TGTGCCTGGAGCGGACAGGGGACAGGCACAGATACGCAGTATTTT. This sequence encodes CAWSGQGTGTDTQYF.

A single count supports this clonotype. The rearrangement links TRBV12-3 or TRBV12-4 to TRBJ1-3; D gene ambiguous. This CDR3 is 12 amino acids long. V gave up 8 bases and J gave up 8 bases, with 13 bases separating them. This chain's CDR3 is CASHGSLYTIYF. The CDR3 nucleotides are TGTGCCAGCCATGGCAGCCTTTACACCATATATTTT.

Only a few counts were recorded for this clonotype. J is TRBJ2-2 and V is TRBV9; 14 bases map to TRBD2. The CDR3 sequence is 18 residues long. With V trimmed by 7 bases and J by 6 bases, 14 bases remained unmatched. Germline V gene lookup returns CDR1 SGDLS and CDR2 YYNGEE. In nucleotides, the CDR3 is TGTGCCAGCCGCCCGGGGACTAGCGGGAGCCGAGGGGCCGGGGAGCTGTTTTTT. This gives the protein CASRPGTSGSRGAGELFF.

The chain recombines TRBV30 with TRBJ1-2; weak D call: TRBD1 (6 bases). The germline V gene has CDR1 GTSNPN and CDR2 SVGIG (reference sequence). This CDR3 comprises 13 residues. Trimming took 6 bases from V and 7 from J, leaving 18 bases between them. The CDR3 sequence is CACRLTGFGGYTF. CDR3 coding DNA: TGTGCCTGTAGACTCACAGGGTTTGGTGGCTACACCTTC.